Listed here are 32 T cell receptor beta chains from one sample, sequenced in a study of cytomegalovirus exposure and HLA in healthy donors. PCR involved 60 Vbeta and 13 Jbeta primers. Assay: immunoSEQ multiplex PCR; the TCRdb copy retains only in-frame clones and omits some. The profile covers 100,000 to 150,000 clones, with around three quarters appearing a single time and around 13% taken by the ten largest. The sequenced sample consisted of PBMCs. The receptor source for this set is a woman in her forties in good health and CMV-seropositive.

The chain employs TRBV5-4 and TRBJ2-2; perhaps TRBD2 as D (6 bases). Germline V lookup: CDR1 SGHNT, CDR2 YYREEE (reference sequence). The CDR3 contains 14 residues. V was pared by 4 bases and J by 5 bases, with 12 bases between. CDR3 nucleotides: TGTGCCAGCAGCGACCTGGAGGGTACCGGGGAGCTGTTTTTT. Amino acid sequence: CASSDLEGTGELFF.

The table lists this clone with a few counts. The chain carries TRBV29-1 and TRBJ2-3, with a weak D call TRBD1 (5 bases). Trimming removed 4 bases from V and 2 bases from J, with 16 bases in between. CDR1 and CDR2 (germline): SQVTM, ANQGSEA. The CDR3 loop spans 15 amino acids. The CDR3 sequence: CSVVTDQGATDTQYF. CDR3 sequence (DNA): TGCAGCGTTGTTACCGACCAAGGGGCCACAGATACGCAGTATTTT.

The chain recombines TRBV18 with TRBJ2-3; D gene ambiguous. CDR3 size: 14 residues. With 0 bases removed from V and 2 bases from J, the gap between germline ends came to 6 bases. Looked up from germline, CDR1 is KGHSH and CDR2 is LQKENI. In DNA, the CDR3 is TGTGCCAGCTCACCACCCGTCTTCACAGATACGCAGTATTTT. Protein: CASSPPVFTDTQYF.

As regards this clone: The same CDR3 is also encoded by other DNA sequences in this sample. J is TRBJ2-7 and V is TRBV28; 10 bases map to TRBD2. V trimming: 5 bases; J trimming: 1 base; junction bases outside the gene matches: 5. The CDR3 has 15 residues. Germline CDR1 MDHEN, CDR2 SYDVKM. The chain's CDR3 is CASSPWTSGSYEQYF. For the CDR3, the DNA is TGTGCCAGCAGTCCGTGGACTAGCGGTTCCTACGAGCAGTACTTC.

The chain employs TRBV2 and TRBJ2-3; 7 bases map to TRBD2. CDR3 length: 16 residues. CDR1 is SNHLY, CDR2 FYNNEI, per germline. V lost 2 bases, J lost 0 bases, and 5 bases stayed unmatched. Here the CDR3 reads CASSELASGSTDTQYF. CDR3 bases: TGTGCCAGCAGTGAACTCGCTAGCGGTAGCACAGATACGCAGTATTTT.

The genes are TRBV10-3 and TRBJ2-1; tentatively, D is TRBD1 (6 bases). The CDR3 runs to 13 residues. V shed 8 bases and J shed 6 bases, with 14 bases lying between them. The germline V gene encodes CDR1 ENHRY and CDR2 SYGVKD. This CDR3 reads CAIARGNLNEQFF. Here the CDR3 DNA reads TGTGCCATCGCTAGGGGGAACCTCAATGAGCAGTTCTTC.

The genes are TRBV5-1 and TRBJ1-1; D is unclear. The CDR3 loop spans 14 amino acids. Per the germline V gene, CDR1 is SGHRS and CDR2 is YFSETQ. Trimming pared 3 bases from V and 1 base from J, leaving 10 bases between. Here the CDR3 reads CASSYSIANTEAFF. The CDR3 DNA reads TGCGCCAGCAGCTACTCAATAGCGAACACTGAAGCTTTCTTT. Full variable domain (rest looked up from reference TRBV5-1 and TRBJ1-1): KAGVTQTPRYLIKTRGQQVTLSCSPISGHRSVSWYQQTPGQGLQFLFEYFSETQRNKGNFPGRFSGRQFSNSRSEMNVSTLELGDSALYLCASSYSIANTEAFFGQGTRLTVV.

This chain uses TRBV28 with TRBJ2-7, with D perhaps matching TRBD1 (6 bases). The V and J ends lost 3 bases and 3 bases respectively, with 18 bases between them. Germline CDR1 and CDR2: MDHEN and SYDVKM. The CDR3 contains 16 residues. The CDR3 DNA is TGTGCCAGCAGTTTCACTCGCGACAGGATCGGCTACGAGCAGTACTTC. This encodes CASSFTRDRIGYEQYF.

The rearrangement links TRBV2 to TRBJ1-2; no firm D call. The CDR3 extends over 14 amino acids. CDR1 and CDR2 from the germline V gene are SNHLY and FYNNEI. Trimming cost V 6 bases and J 8 bases, with 19 bases left between them. In DNA form, the CDR3 reads TGTGCCAGCAGGGATAATGGCCCCGGCGGGGGCTACACCTTC. Translated: CASRDNGPGGGYTF.

This clone occurred once. This chain links TRBV28 with TRBJ2-7; weak D call: TRBD1 (6 bases). CDR1 MDHEN and CDR2 SYDVKM come from the germline V gene. The CDR3 spans 18 residues. V was cut by 5 bases and J by 0 bases, with 23 bases left in between. DNA for the CDR3: TGTGCCAGCAGTCGCCCCGGACAGAGTTCCCCTAACTCCTACGAGCAGTACTTC. Amino acids: CASSRPGQSSPNSYEQYF.

The chain recombines TRBV5-4 with TRBJ1-1; 9 nucleotides agree with TRBD1. V was pared by 4 bases and J by 4 bases, with 5 bases of the junction left unmatched. The CDR3 totals 14 residues. The germline V gene has CDR1 SGHNT and CDR2 YYREEE (reference sequence). The CDR3 loop reads CASSARDRVTEAFF. In DNA form, the CDR3 reads TGTGCCAGCAGCGCTCGGGACAGGGTCACTGAAGCTTTCTTT.

This chain links TRBV9 with TRBJ2-7; TRBD1 is a possible D gene (6 bases). Germline-derived CDR1 and CDR2 are SGDLS and YYNGEE. The CDR3 is 15 amino acids. The V end was cut by 4 bases, the J end by 2 bases, with 16 bases between. The CDR3 loop reads CASSPGSGHPYEQYF. DNA of the CDR3: TGTGCCAGCAGCCCAGGTTCGGGACACCCCTACGAGCAGTACTTC.

This chain connects TRBV28 to TRBJ1-1, with D tentatively TRBD1 (6 bases). V was shortened by 6 bases and J by 4 bases, with 15 bases between the two germline ends. The germline CDR1 and CDR2 sequences are MDHEN and SYDVKM. The CDR3 is 14 residues long. DNA of the CDR3: TGTGCCAGCAGATTGGGGGGGGCAAGCACTGAAGCTTTCTTT. It encodes CASRLGGASTEAFF.

This sequence joins TRBV27 and TRBJ1-2; a possible D gene is TRBD1 (6 bases). Germline V gives CDR1 MNHEY, CDR2 SMNVEV (reference sequence). V was clipped by 8 bases and J by 0 bases, with 13 bases between them. The CDR3 runs to 14 residues. The CDR3 nucleotides are TGTGCCAGCCGCCCGGCAGGGGCTAACTATGGCTACACCTTC. It encodes CASRPAGANYGYTF.

The rearrangement links TRBV6-1 to TRBJ2-1; 10 bases align to TRBD2. Germline CDR1 reads MNHNS; CDR2 reads SASEGT. This CDR3 has 14 residues. Trimming cost V 8 bases and J 5 bases; bases outside gene matches: 6. The CDR3 loop is CASGKGLANNEQFF. The CDR3 DNA reads as TGTGCCAGCGGAAAGGGACTAGCGAACAATGAGCAGTTCTTC.

The gene calls are TRBV28 and TRBJ2-3, with 9 bases matching TRBD2. CDR1 is MDHEN and CDR2 is SYDVKM in the germline V gene. This CDR3 has 13 amino acids. V shed 11 bases and J 5 bases; nucleotides not matched to a gene: 8. The CDR3 loop reads CAYRVSGRDTQYF. The CDR3 DNA sequence: TGTGCCTACCGCGTTAGCGGGAGAGATACGCAGTATTTT.

This chain connects TRBV19 to TRBJ2-1; TRBD1 matches 7 bases. Trimming at V came to 5 bases and at J to 6 bases, leaving 10 bases not matched to a gene. Germline loops: CDR1 LNHDA, CDR2 SQIVND (reference sequence). CDR3 size: 15 residues. CDR3 amino acids: CASSSHWDRSNEQFF. The CDR3 DNA reads TGTGCCAGTAGTTCCCACTGGGACAGAAGCAATGAGCAGTTCTTC.

This clone occurred once. The rearrangement joins TRBV7-2 to TRBJ2-3; 9 bases map to TRBD2. J lost 3 bases, V lost 4 bases, and 5 bases had no gene match. CDR3 length: 15 residues. The germline V gene encodes CDR1 SGHTA and CDR2 FQGNSA. CDR3 protein: CASSSRGRGTDTQYF. DNA for the CDR3: TGTGCCAGCAGCTCGCGCGGGAGGGGGACAGATACGCAGTATTTT.

This chain joins TRBV19 and TRBJ2-7, with D possibly matching TRBD1 (5 bases). Trimming shortened V by 8 bases and J by 7 bases, and 12 bases separated the two germline ends. Per germline, CDR1 LNHDA and CDR2 SQIVND (reference sequence). The length of the CDR3 is 11 residues. CDR3 DNA: TGTGCCAGTGGTTTACCAGGGGAGCAGTACTTC. This codes for CASGLPGEQYF.

CDR3 bases: TGTGCCAGCTCACCAAACACAGATAGGCCCTACGAGCAGTACTTC. Residues: CASSPNTDRPYEQYF. This chain joins TRBV18 and TRBJ2-5, with D uncertain. The tail of the sequence fits TRBJ2-7 better, so the J call may be wrong. Germline CDR1 KGHSH, CDR2 LQKENI. This CDR3 is 15 amino acids long.

This clone came up a few times. The genes are TRBV7-3 and TRBJ2-2; D not resolved. CDR1 is SGHTA and CDR2 is FQGTGA in the germline V gene. This CDR3 spans 15 amino acids. The V and J ends lost 0 bases and 7 bases respectively, with 12 bases between them. DNA of the CDR3: TGTGCCAGCAGCTTAACCGGGTTTCTTGGCGGGGAGCTGTTTTTT. It translates to CASSLTGFLGGELFF. The whole variable domain, filled in from reference TRBV7-3 and TRBJ2-2, reads GAGVSQTPSNKVTEKGKYVELRCDPISGHTALYWYRQSLGQGPEFLIYFQGTGAADDSGLPNDRFFAVRPEGSVSTLKIQRTERGDSAVYLCASSLTGFLGGELFFGEGSRLTVL.

V gene TRBV2 combines with J gene TRBJ1-5; D is ambiguous. V lost 2 bases to trimming and J lost 6 bases, with 14 bases between them. This CDR3 contains 15 residues. The V gene's germline CDR1 is SNHLY and CDR2 FYNNEI. The CDR3: CASSEREPFGQPQHF. CDR3 in DNA: TGTGCCAGCAGTGAACGAGAGCCGTTTGGTCAGCCCCAGCATTTT. The full variable domain, rest sourced from reference TRBV2 and TRBJ1-5, is EPEVTQTPSHQVTQMGQEVILRCVPISNHLYFYWYRQILGQKVEFLVSFYNNEISEKSEIFDDQFSVERPDGSNFTLKIRSTKLEDSAMYFCASSEREPFGQPQHFGDGTRLSIL.

This clone was found once. The gene calls are TRBV5-1 and TRBJ2-6, with TRBD1 identical over 12 bases. The CDR3 has 17 residues. V shed 3 bases, J shed 1 base, and the junction held 2 bases outside the gene matches. CDR1 and CDR2 (germline): SGHRS, YFSETQ. The CDR3 DNA reads TGCGCCAGCAGCTCGGGACAGGGGGCATCTGGGGCCAACGTCCTGACTTTC. Protein sequence: CASSSGQGASGANVLTF.

The V call is TRBV7-5, the J call TRBJ2-1; the table's D call TRBD1 went unverified against the DNA. TRBV7-5 has pseudogene status. The CDR3 has 14 amino acids. CDR3 nucleotide sequence: TGTGTCAGAAGCTTAGGGTACAGTTACAATGAGCAGTTCTTC. Translating gives CVRSLGYSYNEQFF.

J is TRBJ2-7 and V is TRBV30; D possibly corresponds to TRBD1 (6 bases). The V and J ends lost 3 bases and 3 bases respectively, with 18 bases between them. The germline V gene encodes CDR1 GTSNPN and CDR2 SVGIG (reference sequence). The CDR3 length is 15 residues. CDR3 sequence: CAWRFRAGVYYEQYF. In DNA, the CDR3 is TGTGCCTGGAGGTTCCGGGCAGGGGTTTACTACGAGCAGTACTTC.

The chain recombines TRBV4-2 with TRBJ1-1, with TRBD1 identical over 8 bases. Germline V gene data show CDR1 as LGHNA and CDR2 as YNFKEQ. The CDR3 has 16 residues. V was pared by 6 bases and J by 0 bases, with 9 bases of the junction left unmatched. The CDR3 region is CASSQGAIDLNTEAFF. For the CDR3, the DNA is TGTGCCAGCAGTCAGGGGGCGATCGACTTGAACACTGAAGCTTTCTTT.

This chain links TRBV5-1 with TRBJ2-3; D possibly corresponds to TRBD2 (5 bases). V was pared by 4 bases and J by 2 bases, with 14 bases between. CDR3 length: 15 amino acids. Germline CDR1 reads SGHRS; CDR2 reads YFSETQ. CDR3 in DNA: TGCGCCAGCAGCACCCCACGGGGAAACACAGATACGCAGTATTTT. Translating gives CASSTPRGNTDTQYF.

The J gene is TRBJ1-2, the V gene TRBV28; 9 bases align to TRBD1. The CDR3 has 15 amino acids. Germline lookup yields CDR1 MDHEN and CDR2 SYDVKM. V was pared by 5 bases and J by 2 bases, with 6 bases of the junction left unmatched. Here the CDR3 reads CASSLGTGPNYGYTF. The DNA of the CDR3 is TGTGCCAGCAGTCTAGGGACAGGGCCCAACTATGGCTACACCTTC.

The V and J genes are TRBV4-1 and TRBJ1-3; D not certain. Looked up from germline, CDR1 is MGHRA and CDR2 is YSYEKL. The CDR3 loop spans 11 amino acids. V was pared by 4 bases and J by 8 bases, with 6 bases between. Written as DNA, the CDR3 is TGCGCCAGCAGCCCCCCTGACACCATATATTTT. As protein: CASSPPDTIYF.

The V gene is TRBV5-4, the J gene TRBJ2-2; D is uncertain. The germline gives CDR1 SGHNT, CDR2 YYREEE (reference sequence). V lost 0 bases and J 0 bases, leaving 3 bases between the germline ends. The CDR3 runs 14 residues. CDR3 DNA sequence: TGTGCCAGCAGCTTGGCCGCGAACACCGGGGAGCTGTTTTTT. Its translation is CASSLAANTGELFF.

V and J are TRBV6-1 and TRBJ2-7, with 14 nucleotides matching TRBD2. There are 17 residues in the CDR3. Germline V gene data show CDR1 as MNHNS and CDR2 as SASEGT. The ends lost 4 bases at V and 0 bases at J; junction bases unmatched: 5. The CDR3 here is CASSVGLAGAISYEQYF. The DNA for the CDR3 is TGTGCCAGCAGTGTGGGACTAGCGGGAGCGATCTCCTACGAGCAGTACTTC.

This chain connects TRBV5-4 to TRBJ2-5; D is possibly TRBD1 (5 bases). The DNA end favors TRBJ2-7, so the J call may be wrong. This CDR3 has 12 amino acids. The germline V gene has CDR1 SGHNT and CDR2 YYREEE (reference sequence). CDR3 in DNA: TGTGCCAGCAGCGGCCAGGGCTACGAGCAGTACTTC. Translation gives CASSGQGYEQYF.